These 25 T cell receptor beta chains originate from one sample sequenced in a study of metastatic and nonmetastatic thyroid tumors. TCRdb reprocessed the PCR reads via MiXCR. The sample consists of tens of thousands of clones, under 15% of them appearing once. All patients were treatment-naive before thyroid surgery. Sequencing was performed on tumor tissue. These receptors originate from a female donor with papillary thyroid cancer or a benign thyroid nodule (not recorded which). Some clones in this sample may be carry-over from other donors' samples.

This clone was counted only a few times. Here the CDR3 reads CASSHPGLRSHEQYF. The DNA of the CDR3 is TGTGCCAGCAGTCATCCGGGACTGAGAAGCCATGAGCAGTACTTC. This sequence joins TRBV25-1 and TRBJ2-7, with D perhaps TRBD2 (6 bases). Germline-derived CDR1 and CDR2 are MGHDK and SYGVNS. The CDR3 has 15 amino acids. V dropped 5 bases and J dropped 7 bases, with 21 bases sitting between them.

This clone was counted ten times or more. The rearrangement joins TRBV4-1 to TRBJ1-6, with 8 bases lining up with TRBD1. Germline V gene sequence: CDR1 MGHRA, CDR2 YSYEKL. The CDR3 extends over 18 amino acids. V gave up 4 bases and J gave up 0 bases; unmatched junction bases: 8. The CDR3 coding sequence is TGCGCCAGCAGCCTGCGGGACAGGCTAAGCTCCTATAATTCACCCCTCCACTTT. Protein product: CASSLRDRLSSYNSPLHF.

In its sample, this clone was seen a few times. The chain links TRBV6-1 to TRBJ1-3; D ambiguous. The ends were cut back, 5 bases at V and 0 bases at J, with 14 bases in the middle. Germline V lookup: CDR1 MNHNS, CDR2 SASEGT. This CDR3 region has 16 residues. The CDR3 DNA reads as TGTGCCAGCAGTCGCTCTAGTCAGCACTCTGGAAACACCATATATTTT. Translated: CASSRSSQHSGNTIYF.

This clone was picked up many times. This chain links TRBV20-1 with TRBJ2-3, with D tentatively TRBD1 or TRBD2 (5 bases each). Germline V gene lookup returns CDR1 DFQATT and CDR2 SNEGSKA (reference sequence). This CDR3 has 15 amino acids. V lost 6 bases to trimming and J lost 6 bases, with 22 bases between them. The CDR3 sequence is CSAKFPRGREDTQYF. The CDR3, as DNA: TGCAGTGCAAAATTTCCTCGGGGCCGCGAGGATACGCAGTATTTT.

This clone was recorded many times. The genes are TRBV6-5 and TRBJ2-7; D could derive from TRBD1 or TRBD2 (5 bases each). Germline values: CDR1 MNHEY, CDR2 SVGAGI. The CDR3 loop spans 18 amino acids. V was shortened by 0 bases and J by 4 bases, with 22 bases between the two germline ends. CDR3 nucleotide sequence: TGTGCCAGCAGTTACTCGAGGGGAGCGGTAGTCACGTCGTACGAGCAGTACTTC. This codes for CASSYSRGAVVTSYEQYF.

Ten or more counts support this clone. This chain links TRBV15 with TRBJ2-2; TRBD1 agrees at 11 bases. The V segment lost 1 base and the J segment 5 bases; nucleotides outside the gene matches: 6. From germline, CDR1 is LNHNV and CDR2 YYDKDF (reference sequence). CDR3 length: 17 residues. The CDR3 sequence: CATSRVGWDRGTGELFF. The DNA for the CDR3 is TGTGCCACCAGCAGAGTCGGTTGGGACAGGGGGACCGGGGAGCTGTTTTTT.

With respect to this clone: A much larger clone lies one base from this, so it may be a read error. The chain links TRBV20-1 to TRBJ2-5; D call uncertain. The germline CDR1 and CDR2 sequences are DFQATT and SNEGSKA (reference sequence). The CDR3 is 11 residues long. The CDR3 is CSAWTEETHYF. The DNA for the CDR3 is TGCAGTGCTTGGACGGAAGAGACCCATTACTTC.

This clone has ten or more counts. CDR3 DNA sequence: TGTGCCAGCAGCTTAGGTGGGATCACAGATACGCAGTATTTT. It is translated as CASSLGGITDTQYF. This chain connects TRBV7-9 to TRBJ2-3; D ambiguous. This CDR3 comprises 14 residues. Trimming removed 1 base at V and 2 bases at J, with 7 bases between. Germline V gene sequence: CDR1 SEHNR, CDR2 FQNEAQ (reference sequence).

This clone occurred many times. This sequence joins TRBV5-6 and TRBJ1-2, with D maybe TRBD1 (5 bases). The V gene lost 0 bases and the J gene lost 4 bases, with 7 bases spanning the gap. CDR1 and CDR2 from the germline V gene are SGHDT and YYEEEE. The CDR3 runs 13 residues. CDR3 in amino acids: CASSLGGSYGYTF. CDR3 DNA sequence: TGTGCCAGCAGCTTGGGGGGGAGCTATGGCTACACCTTC.

This clone was recorded at least ten times. V is TRBV28 and J is TRBJ2-3, with D perhaps matching TRBD2 (5 bases). V lost 9 bases and J 2 bases, leaving 18 bases between the germline ends. The germline V gene has CDR1 MDHEN and CDR2 SYDVKM. The CDR3 consists of 15 residues. CDR3 coding DNA: TGTGCCAGTAAGGACTTCTATAATATCACAGATACGCAGTATTTT. It translates to CASKDFYNITDTQYF.

There are many counts of this clone. Additional DNA sequences in this sample encode the identical CDR3. The chain is built from TRBV20-1 and TRBJ2-7; possibly TRBD2 for D (5 bases). The ends were cut back, 2 bases at V and 3 bases at J, with 14 bases in the middle. CDR3 length: 14 residues. The germline V gene encodes CDR1 DFQATT and CDR2 SNEGSKA (reference sequence). In DNA, the CDR3 is TGCAGTGCTAGATATTCCGCGGGTTTCTACGAGCAGTACTTC. Amino acid sequence: CSARYSAGFYEQYF.

The chain recombines TRBV2 with TRBJ2-7; no definite D call. The CDR3 runs to 14 residues. The germline V and J ends were trimmed by 1 base and 6 bases, with 13 bases remaining between them. The germline V gene has CDR1 SNHLY and CDR2 FYNNEI. The CDR3 loop reads CASSEEGPWAEQYF. The CDR3 region has the DNA TGTGCCAGCAGTGAAGAGGGTCCATGGGCCGAGCAGTACTTC. Variable domain in full (rest from reference TRBV2 and TRBJ2-7): EPEVTQTPSHQVTQMGQEVILRCVPISNHLYFYWYRQILGQKVEFLVSFYNNEISEKSEIFDDQFSVERPDGSNFTLKIRSTKLEDSAMYFCASSEEGPWAEQYFGPGTRLTVT.

As concerns this clone: A much larger clone sits a single nucleotide away, making a read error possible. The sample has other DNA sequences that encode this CDR3 too. V and J are TRBV28 and TRBJ1-4; unclear D gene. The CDR3 totals 12 residues. In germline, CDR1 is MDHEN, CDR2 SYDVKM. CDR3 nucleotide sequence: TGTGCCAGCAGAAGGAGTAATGAAAAACTGTTTTTC. Translating it yields CASRRSNEKLFF.

In this sample, this clone turned up once. One end of the junction varies from germline; a read error may be responsible. This rearrangement joins TRBV7-3 to TRBJ2-2, with D possibly matching TRBD2 (6 bases). CDR3 size: 18 residues. The germline gives CDR1 SGHTA, CDR2 FQGTGA. The CDR3 loop is CASTPELRRERNAGELFF. The CDR3 coding sequence is TGTGCCAGCACCCCCGAACTGCGGCGGGAAAGGAACGCCGGGGAGCTGTTTTTT.

This clone was seen repeatedly, ten times or more. The chain couples TRBV5-1 to TRBJ1-2, with D maybe TRBD1 (6 bases). The germline CDR1 and CDR2 sequences are SGHRS and YFSETQ. Trimming removed 1 base at V and 3 bases at J, with 13 bases between. The CDR3 totals 15 residues. The CDR3 is CASSLSGGLDYGYTF. The CDR3 DNA sequence: TGCGCCAGCAGCTTGTCTGGGGGGCTGGACTATGGCTACACCTTC.

Judged by abundance, this clone is medium-sized (0.01 to 0.1%). In DNA, the CDR3 is TGTGCCAGTAGTCCCCAGCGGGAAGGCTACACCTTC. Its translation: CASSPQREGYTF. The V and J genes are TRBV19 and TRBJ1-2; D is uncertain. V gave up 5 bases and J gave up 8 bases, with 12 bases separating them. Germline values: CDR1 LNHDA, CDR2 SQIVND (reference sequence). CDR3 length: 12 residues.

For this clone: A clone one base away is much larger, so this may be a read error. Other nucleotide sequences in the sample specify the same CDR3. V and J are TRBV10-1 and TRBJ2-1; 10 bases line up with TRBD2. Germline loops: CDR1 WNHNN, CDR2 SYGVQD (reference sequence). The V segment lost 3 bases and the J segment 7 bases; nucleotides outside the gene matches: 6. This CDR3 is built from 15 residues. This CDR3 is CASSESGRAKNEQFF. CDR3 DNA: TGCGCCAGCAGTGAAAGCGGGAGGGCTAAAAATGAGCAGTTCTTC.

This clone was detected many times. The V call is TRBV6-1, the J call TRBJ2-1; D may be TRBD2 (6 bases). The CDR3 is 17 residues long. Germline-derived CDR1 and CDR2 are MNHNS and SASEGT. Trimming removed 3 bases from V and 0 bases from J, with 15 bases in between. The CDR3 DNA follows: TGTGCCAGCAGTGAGCTTCGGGGACTGAGCTCCTACAATGAGCAGTTCTTC. It is translated as CASSELRGLSSYNEQFF.

This clone was counted many times. The chain recombines TRBV4-1 with TRBJ1-6; D remains unclear. Trimming stripped 0 bases from V and 10 bases from J, with 16 bases between. Germline-derived CDR1 and CDR2 are MGHRA and YSYEKL. CDR3 size: 16 residues. CDR3 in amino acids: CASSQDKGGFGSPLHF. The DNA of the CDR3 is TGCGCCAGCAGCCAAGATAAGGGAGGGTTTGGATCACCCCTCCACTTT.

The sample holds a few counts of this clone. It may be a read error: a sequence one base away is much more abundant. The V call is TRBV7-9, the J call TRBJ2-7; unclear D gene. V lost 0 bases and J 7 bases, leaving 4 bases between the germline ends. CDR3 length: 11 residues. Germline V gives CDR1 SEHNR, CDR2 FQNEAQ (reference sequence). CDR3 in amino acids: CASSLAEEQYF. The CDR3 nucleotides read TGTGCCAGCAGCTTAGCGGAAGAGCAGTACTTC. The whole variable domain, remainder taken from reference TRBV7-9 and TRBJ2-7, is DTGVSQNPRHKITKRGQNVTFRCDPISEHNRLYWYRQTLGQGPEFLTYFQNEAQLEKSRLLSDRFSAERPKGSFSTLEIQRTEQGDSAMYLCASSLAEEQYFGPGTRLTVT.

This clone has ten or more counts. V and J are TRBV7-9 and TRBJ1-3; D call uncertain. Germline values: CDR1 SEHNR, CDR2 FQNEAQ (reference sequence). The CDR3 sequence is 18 residues long. V lost 3 bases, J lost 0 bases, and 18 bases lay in between. The chain's CDR3 is CASSLPVGKANSGNTIYF. The CDR3 DNA reads as TGTGCCAGCAGCTTGCCGGTTGGGAAGGCGAACTCTGGAAACACCATATATTTT.

This clone was observed a handful of times. A much larger clone lies one base from this, so it may be a read error. The chain is built from TRBV28 and TRBJ2-5, with TRBD2 matching over 7 bases. Trimming at V came to 7 bases and at J to 5 bases, leaving 22 bases not matched to a gene. In germline, CDR1 is MDHEN, CDR2 SYDVKM. This CDR3 region has 18 residues. CDR3 amino acids: CASNTPLGGGLRGETQYF. The CDR3 nucleotides are TGTGCCAGCAATACGCCCCTCGGGGGAGGGCTGAGAGGTGAGACCCAGTACTTC.

The J gene is TRBJ2-1, the V gene TRBV24-1; D may be TRBD2 (6 bases). Germline V gene lookup returns CDR1 KGHDR and CDR2 SFDVKD. The V gene lost 1 base and the J gene lost 7 bases, with 13 bases spanning the gap. The CDR3 totals 15 residues. The CDR3 sequence is CATSDLGGARNEQFF. CDR3 coding DNA: TGTGCCACCAGTGATTTAGGAGGGGCGCGGAATGAGCAGTTCTTC.

This clone is judged medium-sized. The chain combines TRBV12-3 or TRBV12-4 with TRBJ2-1; 8 bases align to TRBD2. V trimming: 6 bases; J trimming: 1 base; junction bases outside the gene matches: 11. The CDR3 covers 17 residues. The CDR3 region is CASRPNSGKRSYNEQFF. The DNA for the CDR3 is TGTGCCAGCAGGCCTAATAGCGGGAAGAGGTCCTACAATGAGCAGTTCTTC.

In this sample, this clone turned up a few times. Just one base apart from a much larger clone, this may be a read error. V is TRBV10-2 and J is TRBJ2-7, with D possibly TRBD1 on 6 matching bases. Trimming removed 5 bases from V and 11 bases from J, with 16 bases in between. This CDR3 comprises 12 residues. Per the germline V gene, CDR1 is WSHSY and CDR2 is SAAADI. CDR3: CASSRTVIGEYF. Written as DNA, the CDR3 is TGCGCCAGCAGTCGGACAGTGATTGGAGAGTACTTC.